The 6 T cell receptor beta chains given below trace back to one sample, sequenced in a study of T cell repertoires in cytomegalovirus infection (dated by TCRdb to the late 2010s). No antigen has been assigned to these receptors. The reads were generated on an Illumina HiSeq 1500. Clones were called with MiXCR by TCRdb after fastp trimmed the public reads at Q25, and only in-frame beta chains were retained. A single entry per CDR3 protein holds the most common genes and DNA from its merged rows. This sample comprises 300,000 to 400,000 distinct CDR3 sequences, approximately 25% of them detected only once. 10% to 15% of the sample belongs to the ten largest clones. Sample treatment or condition, as interpreted from the label and publication: in vitro stimulation with specific CMV peptide epitopes to enrich CMV-specific T cells. The sample here was cultured PBMCs, taken from culture after CMV antigen stimulation. These receptors came from a human donor in good health (CMV status not recorded). Some clones in this sample may be carry-over from other donors' samples.

A few counts support this clonotype. The V gene is TRBV20-1, the J gene TRBJ2-4; D not certain. The CDR3 extends over 15 amino acids. The V gene's germline CDR1 is DFQATT and CDR2 SNEGSKA (reference sequence). Trimming took off 5 bases at V and 3 bases at J, with 17 bases between the two ends. CDR3 in DNA: TGCAGTGCTGTCCGACCGGCCAGGATCAAAAACATTCAGTACTTC. The encoded protein is CSAVRPARIKNIQYF.

At least ten counts were recorded for this clonotype. The J gene is TRBJ2-1, the V gene TRBV7-2, with 10 bases lining up with TRBD2. With V trimmed by 2 bases and J by 3 bases, 1 base remained unmatched. This CDR3 contains 15 residues. CDR1 is SGHTA and CDR2 is FQGNSA in the germline V gene. The CDR3 is CASSLLAGVYNEQFF. Here the CDR3 DNA reads TGTGCCAGCAGCTTACTAGCGGGGGTCTACAATGAGCAGTTCTTC.

The V gene is TRBV30, the J gene TRBJ1-3; D uncertain. Germline lookup yields CDR1 GTSNPN and CDR2 SVGIG (reference sequence). Deletions cut 4 bases from V and 0 bases from J, with 4 bases between. The CDR3 consists of 12 residues. In DNA, the CDR3 is TGTGCCTGGACCCCCTCTGGAAACACCATATATTTT. Encoded protein: CAWTPSGNTIYF.

This clonotype was found a few times. V and J are TRBV7-9 and TRBJ2-6; 8 bases line up with TRBD1. Looked up from germline, CDR1 is SEHNR and CDR2 is FQNEAQ (reference sequence). The CDR3 loop spans 17 amino acids. V shed 10 bases and J 0 bases; nucleotides not matched to a gene: 11. The CDR3 coding sequence is TGTGCCACCACCGACAGGGGCTCTAGCTCTGGGGCCAACGTCCTGACTTTC. This translates into CATTDRGSSSGANVLTF.

The chain uses TRBV6-2 or TRBV6-3 and TRBJ2-2; D remains ambiguous. CDR1 and CDR2 from the germline V gene are MNHEY and SVGEGT. With 8 bases removed from V and 4 bases from J, the gap between germline ends came to 8 bases. The CDR3 extends over 12 amino acids. The CDR3 sequence: CASETVTGELFF. In DNA, the CDR3 is TGTGCCAGCGAGACGGTCACCGGGGAGCTGTTTTTT.

J is TRBJ2-3 and V is TRBV12-3 or TRBV12-4, with D possibly being TRBD1 (5 bases). The CDR3 consists of 13 residues. V was clipped by 2 bases and J by 4 bases, with 7 bases between them. CDR3 DNA sequence: TGTGCCAGCAGTTTAATCAGGGCAGATACGCAGTATTTT. It codes for CASSLIRADTQYF.